This record looks at one T cell receptor (beta chain) sequence and its context. Its antigen is as yet unknown. This sample was taken from a study of OX40 agonist ivuxolimab in advanced cancers. Study at large: Patients' therapy was ivuxolimab, an antibody that acts as an agonist of OX40 (CD134). The dose-escalation group included hepatocellular carcinoma, melanoma, renal cell carcinoma and head and neck cancer. Study findings and constraints: On average, CD8+ T cells showed a greater number of expanded clones than CD4+. It was not determined which antigens were specifically recognized by the peripheral T cells that had undergone clonal expansion.

The data were produced by immunoSEQ multiplex PCR, yet TCRdb's version contains in-frame clones alone and is incomplete. The table includes tens of thousands of clones, more than 65% detected once. Germline V lookup: CDR1 MDHEN, CDR2 SYDVKM. The length of the CDR3 is 17 residues. With 5 bases removed from V and 4 bases from J, the gap between germline ends came to 23 bases. The TCR originated in an adult with an advanced solid tumor such as melanoma, head and neck, liver or kidney cancer. Sequencing was performed on CD4+ or CD8+ T cells sorted from blood, taken in a trial of the OX40 agonist ivuxolimab. The chain couples TRBV28 to TRBJ1-2, with a weak D call TRBD1 (5 bases). The CDR3 spells CASSQLLRAGLVYGYTF. The CDR3 DNA reads TGTGCCAGCAGTCAACTCCTGAGGGCAGGGTTGGTCTATGGCTACACCTTC.